Below, 20 T cell receptor beta chains from the same sample are listed, as sequenced in a study of low-dose radiotherapy and immunotherapy resistance in tumors. cDNA synthesis used a TRAV/TRBV-specific primer set for both chains. PCR amplification of the TCRs was performed with Phusion for 20 PCR cycles, and it relied on a constant-region primer together with a V-primer adapter. TCRdb ran MiXCR on the reads and lists one entry per CDR3 protein. The sample includes 8,500 to 14,000 distinct CDR3 sequences, 50% to 70% of them seen just once. These receptors all stem from a human donor with advanced metastatic prostate, ovarian, gallbladder or colorectal cancer (not recorded which). This table probably holds off-target reads from a library built for another chain.

To note about this clonotype: Relative to the germline gene, one junction end is altered; a read error may explain this. The chain links TRBV6-8 to TRBJ1-2; perhaps TRBD1 as D (5 bases). The CDR3 runs to 14 residues. From germline, CDR1 is MNHGY and CDR2 SAAAGT. The DNA of the CDR3 is TGTGTCAGCAGCTCCGGGGGGGGGAACTATGGCTACACCTTC. This sequence encodes CVSSSGGGNYGYTF.

The CDR3 DNA reads TGCAGTGCCAGGGGGGCGGGGGCTACCTACGAGCAGTACTTC. Its translation is CSARGAGATYEQYF. This rearrangement joins TRBV20-1 to TRBJ2-7; either TRBD1 or TRBD2 may supply D (7 bases each). V lost 6 bases, J lost 2 bases, and 17 bases lay in between. The CDR3 is made up of 14 amino acids. The germline gives CDR1 DFQATT, CDR2 SNEGSKA (reference sequence).

The sample holds a few counts of this clonotype. The chain links TRBV5-4 to TRBJ1-2; possibly TRBD1 for D (6 bases). The length of the CDR3 is 15 residues. Germline values: CDR1 SGHNT, CDR2 YYREEE (reference sequence). Trimming left V 3 bases short and J 5 bases short, with 17 bases between. The CDR3 loop is CASSSLRDTGYGYTF. DNA of the CDR3: TGTGCCAGCAGCTCCCTCCGGGACACAGGTTATGGCTACACCTTC.

V gene TRBV5-1 combines with J gene TRBJ2-1; TRBD2 aligns across 11 bases. The J segment lost 7 bases and the V segment lost 8 bases, leaving 11 bases of the junction unmatched. This CDR3 region has 15 residues. Germline values: CDR1 SGHRS, CDR2 YFSETQ. For the CDR3, the DNA is TGCGCCAGTACTATGACTAGCGGGGCTTCGAATGAGCAGTTCTTC. Protein sequence: CASTMTSGASNEQFF.

The V call is TRBV4-3, the J call TRBJ1-2; a weak D match, TRBD1 (5 bases). The germline V gene encodes CDR1 LGHNA and CDR2 YSLEER. The CDR3 runs to 16 residues. V was clipped by 0 bases and J by 8 bases, with 19 bases between them. CDR3 in amino acids: CASSQEARWGPDGYTF. DNA for the CDR3: TGCGCCAGCAGCCAAGAAGCAAGGTGGGGACCGGACGGCTACACCTTC.

This clonotype was found once. The rearrangement links TRBV5-1 to TRBJ2-1; maybe TRBD1 (5 bases). The germline V gene has CDR1 SGHRS and CDR2 YFSETQ. CDR3 length: 14 residues. V was cut by 2 bases and J by 3 bases, with 9 bases left in between. CDR3 sequence: CASSFPQGYNEQFF. DNA for the CDR3: TGCGCCAGCAGCTTCCCTCAGGGCTACAATGAGCAGTTCTTC.

This clonotype came up a few times. The rearrangement uses TRBV5-1 and TRBJ1-2, with D possibly being TRBD1 (5 bases). From germline, CDR1 is SGHRS and CDR2 YFSETQ. The CDR3 loop spans 14 amino acids. V lost 0 bases and J lost 10, with 16 bases in between. Written as DNA, the CDR3 is TGCGCCAGCAGCTTGGCCGGGGGTCTCGGGATCTACACCTTC. Protein: CASSLAGGLGIYTF.

The J gene is TRBJ1-4, the V gene TRBV3-1, with TRBD1 matching over 9 bases. The CDR3 extends over 16 amino acids. The germline gives CDR1 LGHDT, CDR2 YNNKEL (reference sequence). The V gene end was trimmed by 3 bases and the J gene end by 4 bases; junction bases not matched to a gene: 6. CDR3 amino acids: CASSQTTGGNNEKLFF. The CDR3 region has the DNA TGTGCCAGCAGCCAGACGACAGGGGGGAATAATGAAAAACTGTTTTTT.

This clonotype was found a few times. This chain links TRBV6-1 with TRBJ1-1; D remains ambiguous. Germline V gives CDR1 MNHNS, CDR2 SASEGT. The CDR3 totals 13 residues. The V end was cut by 11 bases, the J end by 3 bases, with 16 bases between. The CDR3 sequence is CAVAVGIHTEAFF. The CDR3 coding sequence is TGTGCCGTCGCGGTTGGGATTCACACTGAAGCTTTCTTT.

The chain carries TRBV15 and TRBJ2-1, with D possibly being TRBD1 (5 bases). Trimming removed 1 base at V and 9 bases at J, with 7 bases between. Germline V gene sequence: CDR1 LNHNV, CDR2 YYDKDF (reference sequence). There are 12 residues in the CDR3. This CDR3 is CATSRAQAEQFF. DNA for the CDR3: TGTGCCACCAGCAGAGCACAGGCTGAGCAGTTCTTC.

The chain uses TRBV29-1 and TRBJ2-1, with 13 bases identical to TRBD2. This CDR3 has 13 residues. J was trimmed by 7 bases and V by 7 bases; bases with no gene match: 4. Germline CDR1 and CDR2: SQVTM and ANQGSEA. The CDR3 region has the DNA TGCAGCGACGGACTAGCGGGAGATAATGAGCAGTTCTTC. Protein sequence: CSDGLAGDNEQFF.

The V call is TRBV5-6, the J call TRBJ1-1; D call uncertain. The CDR3 has 13 residues. CDR1 SGHDT and CDR2 YYEEEE come from the germline V gene. V was pared by 1 base and J by 6 bases, with 10 bases between. Here the CDR3 DNA reads TGTGCCAGCAGCTTGAAGGAAAGCGCTGAAGCTTTCTTT. Encoded protein: CASSLKESAEAFF.

In its sample, this clonotype ranks as medium-sized. This chain joins TRBV6-1 and TRBJ2-3; a weak D match, TRBD2 (6 bases). V lost 7 bases and J 0 bases, leaving 17 bases between the germline ends. The germline V gene has CDR1 MNHNS and CDR2 SASEGT. The CDR3 is 16 amino acids. CDR3: CASNPRTGGSTDTQYF. For the CDR3, the DNA is TGTGCCAGCAACCCACGGACTGGAGGGAGCACAGATACGCAGTATTTT.

The V call is TRBV4-2, the J call TRBJ2-3; D is possibly TRBD1 (6 bases). The CDR3 loop spans 14 amino acids. The germline V gene encodes CDR1 LGHNA and CDR2 YNFKEQ. Trimming cost V 2 bases and J 6 bases, with 12 bases left between them. CDR3 sequence (DNA): TGTGCCAGCAGCCAATCAAACAGGGTGGATACGCAGTATTTT. Translated, it gives CASSQSNRVDTQYF.

This chain connects TRBV2 to TRBJ2-4, with 7 positions matching TRBD2. The germline CDR1 and CDR2 sequences are SNHLY and FYNNEI. V gave up 4 bases and J gave up 0 bases; unmatched junction bases: 9. The CDR3 consists of 17 residues. In nucleotides, the CDR3 is TGTGCCAGCAGTGGGGGGGGACCGTCACTAGCCAAAAACATTCAGTACTTC. This sequence encodes CASSGGGPSLAKNIQYF.

The chain joins TRBV7-9 to TRBJ2-3; the match to TRBD2 covers 10 bases. V lost 3 bases, J lost 5 bases, and 14 bases stayed unmatched. CDR3 length: 18 amino acids. Germline assignment: CDR1 SEHNR and CDR2 FQNEAQ (reference sequence). Here the CDR3 DNA reads TGTGCCAGCAGCTTGCCCATTCCTAGCGGGGGCAGACAAGATACGCAGTATTTT. Protein sequence: CASSLPIPSGGRQDTQYF.

V is TRBV5-4 and J is TRBJ2-7; 8 positions agree with TRBD1. With V trimmed by 3 bases and J by 0 bases, 5 bases remained unmatched. This CDR3 comprises 15 residues. CDR1 is SGHNT, CDR2 YYREEE, per germline (reference sequence). CDR3 region: CASSSYRGSSYEQYF. DNA of the CDR3: TGTGCCAGCAGCTCATACAGGGGGAGCTCCTACGAGCAGTACTTC.

The rearrangement links TRBV5-4 to TRBJ2-7; TRBD2 matches at 7 bases. Trimming at V came to 4 bases and at J to 3 bases, leaving 10 bases not matched to a gene. This CDR3 is built from 15 residues. Germline assignment: CDR1 SGHNT and CDR2 YYREEE (reference sequence). The DNA of the CDR3 is TGTGCCAGCAGCCCGCAGGCTAGCGGTGACTACGAGCAGTACTTC. Translation: CASSPQASGDYEQYF.

The rearrangement uses TRBV13 and TRBJ1-1; D remains ambiguous. Deletions cut 10 bases from V and 4 bases from J, with 19 bases between. Germline CDR1 is PRHDT and CDR2 is FYEKMQ (reference sequence). The CDR3 consists of 14 residues. In DNA form, the CDR3 reads TGTGCCACCGAGGCGGAACCCGAGTCCACTGAAGCTTTCTTT. This sequence encodes CATEAEPESTEAFF.

The V call is TRBV5-1, the J call TRBJ2-3, with D tentatively TRBD1 (6 bases). From germline, CDR1 is SGHRS and CDR2 YFSETQ. The V gene lost 4 bases and the J gene lost 2 bases, with 14 bases spanning the gap. The CDR3 is 15 amino acids. The CDR3 nucleotides read TGCGCCAGCAGCACTGGTGGGGGCCCCACAGATACGCAGTATTTT. Residues: CASSTGGGPTDTQYF.